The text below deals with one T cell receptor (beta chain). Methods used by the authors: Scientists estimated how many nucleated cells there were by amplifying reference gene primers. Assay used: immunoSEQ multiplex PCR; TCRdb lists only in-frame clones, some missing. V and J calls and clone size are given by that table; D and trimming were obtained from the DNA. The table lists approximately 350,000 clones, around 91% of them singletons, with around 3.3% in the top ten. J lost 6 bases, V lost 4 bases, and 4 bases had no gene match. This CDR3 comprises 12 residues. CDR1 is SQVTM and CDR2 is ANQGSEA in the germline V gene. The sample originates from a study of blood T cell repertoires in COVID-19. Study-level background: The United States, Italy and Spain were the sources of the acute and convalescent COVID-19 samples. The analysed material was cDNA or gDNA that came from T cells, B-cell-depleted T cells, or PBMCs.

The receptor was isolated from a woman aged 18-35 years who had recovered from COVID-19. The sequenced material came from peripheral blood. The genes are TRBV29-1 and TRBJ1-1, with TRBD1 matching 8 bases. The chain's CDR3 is CSVATGGSEAFF. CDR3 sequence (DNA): TGCAGCGTTGCAACAGGGGGATCTGAAGCTTTCTTT.